Sequencing of this T cell receptor beta chain was carried out in a study of shared clonotypes between healthy human individuals. The CDR3 is made up of 15 amino acids. The CD4+ fraction was divided into a CD45RA+ naive subset and a CD45RA-negative memory subset. Findings and limits, study-wide: In general, naive subsets displayed greater estimated richness than memory subsets did.

On this clone: Its antigen is unknown.

Assay used: immunoSEQ multiplex PCR; TCRdb lists only in-frame clones, some missing. The sample carries roughly 2.6 million clones, around nine tenths recorded once. The V call is TRBV21-1, the J call TRBJ1-2. TRBV21-1 has pseudogene status. The TCR was taken from a man between 18 and 35 years old in good health. The specimen sequenced was naive CD4+ T cells sorted from blood. Subset given: CD45RA+ positively selected. The CDR3 DNA is TGTGCCGTACTTCCGGCCGCGATCTCTAACTATGGCTACACCTTC. Translating it yields CAVLPAAISNYGYTF.